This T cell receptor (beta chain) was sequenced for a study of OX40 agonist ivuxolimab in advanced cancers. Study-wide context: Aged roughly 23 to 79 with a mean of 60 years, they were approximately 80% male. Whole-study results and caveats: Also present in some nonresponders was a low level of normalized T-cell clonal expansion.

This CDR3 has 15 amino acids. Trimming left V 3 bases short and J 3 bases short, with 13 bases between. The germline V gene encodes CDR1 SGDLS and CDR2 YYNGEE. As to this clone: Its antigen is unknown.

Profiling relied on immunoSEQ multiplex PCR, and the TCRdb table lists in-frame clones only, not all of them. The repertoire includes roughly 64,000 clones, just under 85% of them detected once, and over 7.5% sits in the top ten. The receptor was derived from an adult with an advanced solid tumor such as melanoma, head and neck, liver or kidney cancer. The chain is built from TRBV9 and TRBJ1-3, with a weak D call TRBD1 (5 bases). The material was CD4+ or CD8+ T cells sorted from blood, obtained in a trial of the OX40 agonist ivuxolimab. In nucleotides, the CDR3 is TGTGCCAGCAGCGCCAGTGGACATGGTGGAAACACCATATATTTT. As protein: CASSASGHGGNTIYF.